What follows is one TCR beta chain and its context. The data were taken from a study of blood T cell repertoires in COVID-19. The overall study: COVID-19 samples, acute and convalescent, were from the United States, Italy and Spain.

Original methodology: Amplification of reference gene primers was used by the study to estimate nucleated cell counts. TCRdb's copy holds only in-frame clones and misses some; the assay was immunoSEQ multiplex PCR. That table supplies the V and J calls and clone size; D and trimming were determined from the DNA. The sample yields roughly 140,000 clones, approximately 84% seen once. Trimming shortened V by 3 bases and J by 3 bases, and 8 bases separated the two germline ends. Germline V CDR1 and CDR2: MNHEY, SVGAGI. There are 13 residues in the CDR3. The V call is TRBV6-5, the J call TRBJ1-1; D is uncertain. This sequence was found in a human donor in a cohort sampled during active COVID-19. The sequenced material came from peripheral blood. The CDR3 coding sequence is TGTGCCAGCAGTTATGAGGTCGACACTGAAGCTTTCTTT. As protein: CASSYEVDTEAFF.